The 21 T cell receptor beta chains below come from one sample, sequenced in a study of blood T cell repertoires in COVID-19 (dated by TCRdb to 2020 to 2021). The library was produced with the immunoSEQ multiplex PCR assay. TCRdb re-hosts the immuneACCESS table, in-frame sequences only. Its copies lack some clones; in the studies checked, an unresolved V gene accounts for under half of them, and the cause for the rest is not known. This sample is represented by around 270,000 clones; about four fifths of them were singletons. 1.5% to 1.9% of the sample rests with the top ten. Specimen: peripheral blood. The receptors originated from a middle-aged woman who had recovered from COVID-19.

The rearrangement joins TRBV6-5 to TRBJ2-2; possible D gene TRBD2, 5 bases. The germline V and J ends were trimmed by 6 bases and 6 bases, with 17 bases remaining between them. Germline assignment: CDR1 MNHEY and CDR2 SVGAGI. CDR3 length: 15 amino acids. CDR3 DNA: TGTGCCAGCAGGAGGGATTTTCTGATATCCGGGGAGCTGTTTTTT. Its translation is CASRRDFLISGELFF.

The J gene is TRBJ1-3, the V gene TRBV28; tentative D call: TRBD1 (6 bases). The CDR3 has 15 residues. Germline V gives CDR1 MDHEN, CDR2 SYDVKM. V was pared by 3 bases and J by 0 bases, with 9 bases between. For the CDR3, the DNA is TGTGCCAGCAGTTTGGCGGGGGCCTCTGGAAACACCATATATTTT. The encoded protein is CASSLAGASGNTIYF.

This rearrangement joins TRBV18 to TRBJ1-1, with 10 bases that match TRBD1. CDR1 KGHSH and CDR2 LQKENI come from the germline V gene. The CDR3 contains 15 residues. V lost 3 bases, J lost 5 bases, and 6 bases stayed unmatched. The CDR3 nucleotides read TGTGCCAGCTCACCTCGGGACAGGGGTAGAACTGAAGCTTTCTTT. Encoded protein: CASSPRDRGRTEAFF.

The chain uses TRBV2 and TRBJ2-7; 10 bases map to TRBD1. The germline V gene encodes CDR1 SNHLY and CDR2 FYNNEI. The CDR3 extends over 13 amino acids. Trimming at V came to 6 bases and at J to 7 bases, leaving 6 bases not matched to a gene. CDR3 sequence (DNA): TGTGCCAGCAGGGGGACAGGGGTCGGAGAGCAGTACTTC. This encodes CASRGTGVGEQYF.

This chain links TRBV3-1 (or the pseudogene TRBV3-2) with TRBJ2-7, with a possible D match to TRBD2 (5 bases). Germline-derived CDR1 and CDR2 are LGHDT and YNNKEL (reference sequence). CDR3 size: 15 residues. V gave up 3 bases and J gave up 2 bases, with 14 bases separating them. The CDR3 sequence is CASSQAGLIAYEQYF. CDR3 bases: TGTGCCAGCAGCCAGGCGGGTCTGATTGCCTACGAGCAGTACTTC.

The chain links TRBV2 to TRBJ1-2; no clear D gene. The germline V gene has CDR1 SNHLY and CDR2 FYNNEI. Trimming removed 11 bases at V and 0 bases at J, with 19 bases between. This CDR3 contains 15 residues. This CDR3 reads CAGTRGAVSNYGYTF. The CDR3 DNA reads TGTGCCGGTACCCGAGGTGCAGTCTCTAACTATGGCTACACCTTC.

This clone was seen just once. The rearrangement uses TRBV30 and TRBJ1-3, with D possibly being TRBD1 (5 bases). This CDR3 comprises 15 residues. Germline V lookup: CDR1 GTSNPN, CDR2 SVGIG (reference sequence). Trimming left V 2 bases short and J 4 bases short, with 15 bases between. In nucleotides, the CDR3 is TGTGCCTGGAGTTTGGAGGGACCAGGGGGAAACACCATATATTTT. It yields the protein CAWSLEGPGGNTIYF.

The CDR3 protein is CASSHRTGGPEQFF. DNA for the CDR3: TGTGCCAGCAGCCATCGGACAGGGGGCCCCGAGCAGTTCTTC. The chain combines TRBV3-1 (or the pseudogene TRBV3-2) with TRBJ2-1, with TRBD1 matching 11 bases. This CDR3 is 14 amino acids long. With 3 bases clipped from V and 10 bases from J, the junction kept 5 bases outside the gene matches. Germline CDR1 reads LGHDT; CDR2 reads YNNKEL (reference sequence).

The chain carries TRBV11-2 and TRBJ2-7; possibly TRBD1 for D (5 bases). CDR1 is SGHAT, CDR2 FQNNGV, per germline. This CDR3 has 14 amino acids. Trimming took 5 bases from V and 5 from J, leaving 16 bases between them. Here the CDR3 reads CASSPLRGRHEQYF. The DNA for the CDR3 is TGTGCCAGCAGCCCACTAAGGGGCCGTCACGAGCAGTACTTC.

The table lists this clone with a count of one. This sequence joins TRBV11-2 and TRBJ1-1; 9 nucleotides align to TRBD1. The CDR3 covers 17 residues. J lost 0 bases, V lost 3 bases, and 8 bases had no gene match. Germline loops: CDR1 SGHAT, CDR2 FQNNGV. CDR3 coding DNA: TGTGCCAGCAGCTTTTGGAACAGGGGGCAAATGAACACTGAAGCTTTCTTT. It translates to CASSFWNRGQMNTEAFF.

This clone was observed once. This chain joins TRBV7-9 and TRBJ2-1; D might be TRBD2 (7 bases). V lost 5 bases to trimming and J lost 4 bases, with 18 bases between them. Germline values: CDR1 SEHNR, CDR2 FQNEAQ (reference sequence). This CDR3 contains 16 residues. DNA of the CDR3: TGTGCCAGCAGCCCATGGGGGGGGGCGCGGTACAATGAGCAGTTCTTC. Encoded protein: CASSPWGGARYNEQFF.

V and J are TRBV3-1 (or the pseudogene TRBV3-2) and TRBJ1-2; 8 nucleotides line up with TRBD1. Germline V gives CDR1 LGHDT, CDR2 YNNKEL (reference sequence). V shed 1 base and J 8 bases; nucleotides not matched to a gene: 9. This CDR3 is 15 amino acids long. CDR3 sequence reads: CASSQGSDRVYGYTF. The CDR3 nucleotides are TGTGCCAGCAGCCAAGGATCGGACAGGGTTTACGGCTACACCTTC.

The table lists this clone with a count of one. V and J are TRBV2 and TRBJ1-5, with TRBD1 matching over 11 bases. V lost 6 bases to trimming and J lost 8 bases; unmatched junction nucleotides: 6. Germline values: CDR1 SNHLY, CDR2 FYNNEI. This CDR3 is built from 14 residues. Here the CDR3 DNA reads TGTGCCAGCAGCCGGGACAGGGGGAGTAAGCCCCAGCATTTT. Translation gives CASSRDRGSKPQHF.

The chain combines TRBV30 with TRBJ1-4; 7 bases fit TRBD1. Germline values: CDR1 GTSNPN, CDR2 SVGIG (reference sequence). CDR3 size: 13 residues. Trimming cost V 8 bases and J 5 bases; bases outside gene matches: 8. For the CDR3, the DNA is TGTGCCCGGTCCGGGACAGTCAATGAAAAACTGTTTTTT. Encoded protein: CARSGTVNEKLFF.

The J gene is TRBJ2-1, the V gene TRBV24-1; D unresolved. In germline, CDR1 is KGHDR, CDR2 SFDVKD. The CDR3 is 13 amino acids. Trimming removed 4 bases from V and 7 bases from J, with 10 bases in between. In DNA form, the CDR3 reads TGTGCCACCAGTGAGTTTAGAGGAAATGAGCAGTTCTTC. Its protein product is CATSEFRGNEQFF.

The J gene is TRBJ2-1, the V gene TRBV15; D unresolved. The CDR3 covers 12 residues. V gave up 0 bases and J gave up 7 bases, with 4 bases separating them. Per the germline V gene, CDR1 is LNHNV and CDR2 is YYDKDF (reference sequence). Here the CDR3 DNA reads TGTGCCACCAGCAGAGAGCGGAATGAGCAGTTCTTC. Translating it yields CATSRERNEQFF.

This chain links TRBV7-2 with TRBJ2-3; 13 positions match TRBD2. CDR1 is SGHTA and CDR2 is FQGNSA in the germline V gene. The CDR3 loop spans 16 amino acids. Trimming at V came to 5 bases and at J to 2 bases, leaving 4 bases not matched to a gene. CDR3 amino acids: CASSLGTSGVTDTQYF. The DNA for the CDR3 is TGTGCCAGCAGCCTAGGGACTAGCGGGGTCACAGATACGCAGTATTTT.

In this sample, this clone turned up once. The chain recombines TRBV28 with TRBJ1-1; the match to TRBD1 covers 7 bases. V lost 3 bases to trimming and J lost 7 bases; unmatched junction nucleotides: 2. The CDR3 length is 12 residues. Germline CDR1 is MDHEN and CDR2 is SYDVKM. CDR3 in amino acids: CASSLGQYEAFF. The DNA for the CDR3 is TGTGCCAGCAGTTTGGGACAGTATGAAGCTTTCTTT.

The genes are TRBV2 and TRBJ1-1, with no clear D. The ends were cut back, 4 bases at V and 1 base at J, with 7 bases in the middle. The CDR3 length is 13 residues. CDR1 and CDR2 (germline): SNHLY, FYNNEI. CDR3 sequence reads: CASSAPGNTEAFF. The CDR3 DNA reads as TGTGCCAGCAGTGCCCCAGGGAACACTGAAGCTTTCTTT. Supplemented by reference TRBV2 and TRBJ1-1, the full variable domain reads EPEVTQTPSHQVTQMGQEVILRCVPISNHLYFYWYRQILGQKVEFLVSFYNNEISEKSEIFDDQFSVERPDGSNFTLKIRSTKLEDSAMYFCASSAPGNTEAFFGQGTRLTVV.

The chain carries TRBV3-1 (or the pseudogene TRBV3-2) and TRBJ2-5, with 10 bases fitting TRBD1. The germline V gene encodes CDR1 LGHDT and CDR2 YNNKEL (reference sequence). Trimming at V came to 4 bases and at J to 6 bases, leaving 8 bases not matched to a gene. The CDR3 is 15 residues long. The CDR3 reads CASSPRQGAGKTQYF. CDR3 in DNA: TGTGCCAGCAGCCCGAGACAGGGGGCTGGGAAGACCCAGTACTTC.

The chain has TRBV5-1 and TRBJ2-2, with D hard to call. The germline gives CDR1 SGHRS, CDR2 YFSETQ. The germline V and J ends were trimmed by 7 bases and 0 bases, with 7 bases remaining between them. CDR3 size: 13 residues. The CDR3 region is CASGQTNTGELFF. The DNA of the CDR3 is TGCGCCAGCGGCCAGACGAACACCGGGGAGCTGTTTTTT.